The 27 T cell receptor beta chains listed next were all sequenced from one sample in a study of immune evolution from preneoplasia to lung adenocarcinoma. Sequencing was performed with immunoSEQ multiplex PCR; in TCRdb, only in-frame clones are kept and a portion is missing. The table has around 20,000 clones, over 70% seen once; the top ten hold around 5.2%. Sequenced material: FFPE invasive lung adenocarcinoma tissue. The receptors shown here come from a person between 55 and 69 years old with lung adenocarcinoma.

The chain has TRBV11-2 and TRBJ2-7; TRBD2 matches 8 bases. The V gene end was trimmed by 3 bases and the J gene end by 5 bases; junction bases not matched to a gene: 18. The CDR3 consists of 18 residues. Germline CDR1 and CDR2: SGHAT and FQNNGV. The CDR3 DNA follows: TGTGCCAGCAGCTTTTCCCTCCCCGGGGGGGACCAGAGGCACGAGCAGTACTTC. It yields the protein CASSFSLPGGDQRHEQYF.

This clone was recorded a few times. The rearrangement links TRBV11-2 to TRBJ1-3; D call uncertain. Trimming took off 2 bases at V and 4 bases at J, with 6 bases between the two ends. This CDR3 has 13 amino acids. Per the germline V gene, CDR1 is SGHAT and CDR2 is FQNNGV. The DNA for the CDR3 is TGTGCCAGCAGCTTAACGGTGGGAAACACCATATATTTT. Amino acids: CASSLTVGNTIYF.

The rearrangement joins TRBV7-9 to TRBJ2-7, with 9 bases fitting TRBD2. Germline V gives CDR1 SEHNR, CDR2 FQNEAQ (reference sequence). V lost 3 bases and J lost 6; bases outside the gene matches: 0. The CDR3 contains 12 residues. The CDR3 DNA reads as TGTGCCAGCAGCTTGACTAGCGGCGAGCAGTACTTC. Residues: CASSLTSGEQYF.

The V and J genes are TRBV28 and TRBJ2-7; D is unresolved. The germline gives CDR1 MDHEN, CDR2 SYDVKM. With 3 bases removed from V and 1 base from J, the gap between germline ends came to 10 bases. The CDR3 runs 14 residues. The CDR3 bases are TGTGCCAGCAGTTTTCTGGCAGCGTCCTACGAGCAGTACTTC. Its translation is CASSFLAASYEQYF. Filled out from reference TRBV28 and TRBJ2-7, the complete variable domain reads DVKVTQSSRYLVKRTGEKVFLECVQDMDHENMFWYRQDPGLGLRLIYFSYDVKMKEKGDIPEGYSVSREKKERFSLILESASTNQTSMYLCASSFLAASYEQYFGPGTRLTVT.

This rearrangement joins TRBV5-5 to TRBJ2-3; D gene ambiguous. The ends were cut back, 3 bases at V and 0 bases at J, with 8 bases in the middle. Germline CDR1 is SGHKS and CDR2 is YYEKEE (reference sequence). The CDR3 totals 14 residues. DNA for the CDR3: TGTGCCAGCAGCTCGTCCAGTAGCACAGATACGCAGTATTTT. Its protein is CASSSSSSTDTQYF.

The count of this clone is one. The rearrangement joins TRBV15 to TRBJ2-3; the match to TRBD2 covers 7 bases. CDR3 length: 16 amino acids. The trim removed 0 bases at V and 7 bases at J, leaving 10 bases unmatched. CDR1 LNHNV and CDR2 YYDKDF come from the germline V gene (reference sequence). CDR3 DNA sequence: TGTGCCACCAGCAGAGAAAAAGGCGGGGGATCTCATACGCAGTATTTT. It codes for CATSREKGGGSHTQYF.

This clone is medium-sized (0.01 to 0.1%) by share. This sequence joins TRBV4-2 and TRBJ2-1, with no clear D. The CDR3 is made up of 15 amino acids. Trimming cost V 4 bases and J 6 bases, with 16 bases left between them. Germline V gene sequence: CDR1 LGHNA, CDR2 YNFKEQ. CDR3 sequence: CASSPWVMTGNEQFF. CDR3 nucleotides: TGTGCCAGCAGCCCCTGGGTGATGACGGGCAATGAGCAGTTCTTC.

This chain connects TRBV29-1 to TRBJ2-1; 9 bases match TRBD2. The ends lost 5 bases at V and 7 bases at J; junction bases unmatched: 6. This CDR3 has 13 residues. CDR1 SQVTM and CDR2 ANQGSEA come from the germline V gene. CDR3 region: CSVWAGGGNEQFF. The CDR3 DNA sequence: TGCAGCGTTTGGGCGGGAGGGGGAAATGAGCAGTTCTTC.

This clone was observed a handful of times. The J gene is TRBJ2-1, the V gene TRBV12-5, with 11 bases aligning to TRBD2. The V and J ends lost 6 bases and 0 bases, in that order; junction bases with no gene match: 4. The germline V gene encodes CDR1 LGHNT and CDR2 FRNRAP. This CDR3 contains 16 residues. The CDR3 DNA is TGTGCTAGTGGGGGACTAGCGGTAAGCTCCTACAATGAGCAGTTCTTC. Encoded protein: CASGGLAVSSYNEQFF. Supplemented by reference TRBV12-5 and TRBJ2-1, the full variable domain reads DARVTQTPRHKVTEMGQEVTMRCQPILGHNTVFWYRQTMMQGLELLAYFRNRAPLDDSGMPKDRFSAEMPDATLATLKIQPSEPRDSAVYFCASGGLAVSSYNEQFFGPGTRLTVL.

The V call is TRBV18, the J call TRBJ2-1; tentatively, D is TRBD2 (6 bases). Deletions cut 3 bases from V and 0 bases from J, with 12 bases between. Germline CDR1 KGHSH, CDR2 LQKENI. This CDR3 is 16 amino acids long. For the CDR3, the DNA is TGTGCCAGCTCACCCTCTGGGGGGAGCTCCTACAATGAGCAGTTCTTC. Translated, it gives CASSPSGGSSYNEQFF.

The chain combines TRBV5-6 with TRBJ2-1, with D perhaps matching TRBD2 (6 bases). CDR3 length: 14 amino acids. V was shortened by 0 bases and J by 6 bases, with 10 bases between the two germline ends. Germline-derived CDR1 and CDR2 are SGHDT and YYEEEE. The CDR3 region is CASSLGLALNEQFF. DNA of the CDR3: TGTGCCAGCAGCTTGGGGCTAGCGCTCAATGAGCAGTTCTTC.

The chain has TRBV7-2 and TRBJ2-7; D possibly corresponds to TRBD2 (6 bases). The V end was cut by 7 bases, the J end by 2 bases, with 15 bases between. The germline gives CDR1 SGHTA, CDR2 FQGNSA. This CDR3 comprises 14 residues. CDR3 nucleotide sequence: TGTGCCAGCACCTCCTGGCGGGGAGCCTACGAGCAGTACTTC. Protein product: CASTSWRGAYEQYF. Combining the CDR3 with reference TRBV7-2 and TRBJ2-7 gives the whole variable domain GAGVSQSPSNKVTEKGKDVELRCDPISGHTALYWYRQSLGQGLEFLIYFQGNSAPDKSGLPSDRFSAERTGGSVSTLTIQRTQQEDSAVYLCASTSWRGAYEQYFGPGTRLTVT.

The CDR3 reads CASGLGAGVSYTQYF. In DNA, the CDR3 is TGTGCCAGTGGGTTGGGAGCGGGAGTGTCGTATACGCAGTATTTT. The chain couples TRBV19 to TRBJ2-3; 8 nucleotides line up with TRBD2. The ends lost 8 bases at V and 7 bases at J; junction bases unmatched: 14. Germline loops: CDR1 LNHDA, CDR2 SQIVND (reference sequence). The CDR3 consists of 15 residues.

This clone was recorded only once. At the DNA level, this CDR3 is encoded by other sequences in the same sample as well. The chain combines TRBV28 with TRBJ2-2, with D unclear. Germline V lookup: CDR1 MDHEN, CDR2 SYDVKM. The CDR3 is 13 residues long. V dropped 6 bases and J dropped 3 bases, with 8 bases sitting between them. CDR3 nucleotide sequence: TGTGCCAGCAGGCGGTGGGACACCGGGGAGCTGTTTTTT. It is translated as CASRRWDTGELFF. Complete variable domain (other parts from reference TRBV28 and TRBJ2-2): DVKVTQSSRYLVKRTGEKVFLECVQDMDHENMFWYRQDPGLGLRLIYFSYDVKMKEKGDIPEGYSVSREKKERFSLILESASTNQTSMYLCASRRWDTGELFFGEGSRLTVL.

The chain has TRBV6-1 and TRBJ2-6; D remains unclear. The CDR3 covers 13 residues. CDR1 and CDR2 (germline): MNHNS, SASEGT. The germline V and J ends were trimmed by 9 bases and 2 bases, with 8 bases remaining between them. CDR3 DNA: TGTGCCAGAAGGGATACTGGGGCCAACGTCCTGACTTTC. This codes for CARRDTGANVLTF.

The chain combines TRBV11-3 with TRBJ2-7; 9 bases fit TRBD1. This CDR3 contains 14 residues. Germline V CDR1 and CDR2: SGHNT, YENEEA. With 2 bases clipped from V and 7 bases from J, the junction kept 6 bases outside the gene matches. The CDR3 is CASSLRTGVREQYF. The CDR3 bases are TGTGCCAGCAGCTTACGGACAGGGGTGAGAGAGCAGTACTTC.

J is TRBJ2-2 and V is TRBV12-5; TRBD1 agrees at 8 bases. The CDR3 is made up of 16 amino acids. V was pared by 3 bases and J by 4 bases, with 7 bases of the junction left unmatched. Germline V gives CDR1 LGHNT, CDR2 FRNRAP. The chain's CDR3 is CASGFAGGGVTGELFF. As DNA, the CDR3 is TGTGCTAGTGGTTTTGCAGGGGGCGGGGTCACCGGGGAGCTGTTTTTT.

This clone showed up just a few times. This CDR3 is CASSEVRTSGNTIYF. DNA of the CDR3: TGTGCCAGCAGTGAGGTCAGGACCTCTGGAAACACCATATATTTT. The chain uses TRBV6-4 and TRBJ1-3; D is unclear. V gave up 3 bases and J gave up 0 bases, with 9 bases separating them. Germline assignment: CDR1 MRHNA and CDR2 SNTAGT. CDR3 size: 15 residues.

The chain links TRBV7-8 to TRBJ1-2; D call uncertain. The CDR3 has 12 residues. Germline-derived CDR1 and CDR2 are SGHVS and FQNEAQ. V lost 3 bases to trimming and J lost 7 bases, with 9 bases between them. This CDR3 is CASSLSRVGYTF. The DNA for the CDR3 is TGTGCCAGCAGCTTGAGTAGGGTTGGCTACACCTTC. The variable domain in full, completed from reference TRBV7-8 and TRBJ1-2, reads GAGVSQSPRYKVAKRGQDVALRCDPISGHVSLFWYQQALGQGPEFLTYFQNEAQLDKSGLPSDRFFAERPEGSVSTLKIQRTQQEDSAVYLCASSLSRVGYTFGSGTRLTVV.

The CDR3 bases are TGTGCCACCAGCCGAGGGGCCAAAAACATTCAGTACTTC. Its protein product is CATSRGAKNIQYF. The V and J genes are TRBV15 and TRBJ2-4; perhaps TRBD2 as D (5 bases). V gave up 5 bases and J gave up 1 base, with 6 bases separating them. This CDR3 has 13 residues. The germline V gene encodes CDR1 LNHNV and CDR2 YYDKDF (reference sequence). The variable domain in full, completed from reference TRBV15 and TRBJ2-4, reads DAMVIQNPRYQVTQFGKPVTLSCSQTLNHNVMYWYQQKSSQAPKLLFHYYDKDFNNEADTPDNFQSRRPNTSFCFLDIRSPGLGDTAMYLCATSRGAKNIQYFGAGTRLSVL.

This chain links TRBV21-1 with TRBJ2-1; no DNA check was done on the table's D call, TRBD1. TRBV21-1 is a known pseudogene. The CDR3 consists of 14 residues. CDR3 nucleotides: TGTGCCAGCAGCAAAAGACAGGGGGCAAATGAGCAGTTCTTC. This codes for CASSKRQGANEQFF.

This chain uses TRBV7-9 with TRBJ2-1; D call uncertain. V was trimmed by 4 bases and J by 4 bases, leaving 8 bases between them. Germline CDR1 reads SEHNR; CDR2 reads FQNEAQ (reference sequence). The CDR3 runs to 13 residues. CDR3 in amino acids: CASSSGGYNEQFF. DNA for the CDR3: TGTGCCAGCAGCTCGGGTGGGTACAATGAGCAGTTCTTC.

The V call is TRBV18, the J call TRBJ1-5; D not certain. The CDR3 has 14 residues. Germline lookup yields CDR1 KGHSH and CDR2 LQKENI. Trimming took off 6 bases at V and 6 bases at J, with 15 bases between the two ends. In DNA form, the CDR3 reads TGTGCCAGCTCCCCAGTCCCGGACGGTCAGCCCCAGCATTTT. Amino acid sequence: CASSPVPDGQPQHF. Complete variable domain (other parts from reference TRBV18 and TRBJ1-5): NAGVMQNPRHLVRRRGQEARLRCSPMKGHSHVYWYRQLPEEGLKFMVYLQKENIIDESGMPKERFSAEFPKEGPSILRIQQVVRGDSAAYFCASSPVPDGQPQHFGDGTRLSIL.

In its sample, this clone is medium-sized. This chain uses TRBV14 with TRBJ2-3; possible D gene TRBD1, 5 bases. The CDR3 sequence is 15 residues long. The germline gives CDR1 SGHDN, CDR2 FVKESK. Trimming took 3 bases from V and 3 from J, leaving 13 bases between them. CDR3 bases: TGTGCCAGCAGCCACCCCCAGGGTATGACAGATACGCAGTATTTT. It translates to CASSHPQGMTDTQYF.

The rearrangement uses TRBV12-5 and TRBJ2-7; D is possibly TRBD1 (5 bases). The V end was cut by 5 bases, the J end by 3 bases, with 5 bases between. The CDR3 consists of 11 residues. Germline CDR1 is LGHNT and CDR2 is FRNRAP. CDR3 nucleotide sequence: TGTGCTAGTGGTACAGGCTACGAGCAGTACTTC. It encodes CASGTGYEQYF.

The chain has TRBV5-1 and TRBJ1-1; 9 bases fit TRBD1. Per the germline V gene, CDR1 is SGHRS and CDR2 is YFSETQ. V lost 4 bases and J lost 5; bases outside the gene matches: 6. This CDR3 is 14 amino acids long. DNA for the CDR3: TGCGCCAGCAGCAGGAACAGGGGGCGAACTGAAGCTTTCTTT. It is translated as CASSRNRGRTEAFF.

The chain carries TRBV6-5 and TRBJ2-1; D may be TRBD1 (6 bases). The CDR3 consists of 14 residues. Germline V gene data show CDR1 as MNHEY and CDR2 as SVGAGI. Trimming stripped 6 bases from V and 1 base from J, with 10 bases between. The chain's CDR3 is CASRPGASYNEQFF. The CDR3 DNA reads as TGTGCCAGCAGACCAGGGGCATCCTACAATGAGCAGTTCTTC.